Given below is one T cell receptor beta chain in context. The CDR3 consists of 17 residues. V gave up 5 bases and J gave up 1 base; unmatched junction bases: 9. The germline V gene encodes CDR1 SSHAT and CDR2 FNYEAQ (reference sequence). This sample stems from a study of blood T cell repertoires in COVID-19. Across the whole study: Samples representing acute and convalescent COVID-19 were sourced from the United States, Italy and Spain. Sample material is recorded as cDNA or gDNA derived from T cells, B-cell-depleted T cells, or PBMCs.

Authors' analysis steps: How many nucleated cells were present was estimated from reference gene primer amplification. The method was immunoSEQ multiplex PCR; TCRdb's version includes in-frame clones alone and lacks a portion of them. That table supplies the V and J calls and clone size; D and trimming were determined from the DNA. The sample yields around 220,000 clones, 65% to 90% seen once. The sequence was collected from a human donor in a cohort sampled during active COVID-19. The genes are TRBV7-7 and TRBJ2-1; 9 nucleotides line up with TRBD1. Sequencing used peripheral blood. CDR3 loop: CASSPRTGTGSYNEQFF. In nucleotides, the CDR3 is TGTGCCAGCAGCCCCAGAACGGGGACAGGGTCCTACAATGAGCAGTTCTTC.